The 2 T cell receptor beta chains below were found in one sample sequenced in a study of CD8 T cells in Susac syndrome. Roughly 0.45 to 1 ug RNA was reverse transcribed with random hexamers. TCRdb independently ran MiXCR on the immunoSEQ multiplex PCR reads; one entry per CDR3 protein. In the table there are roughly 120,000 distinct CDR3 sequences, 90% to 98% of which are singletons. Sequencing used CD4+ T cells from PBMCs. These receptors originate from a human donor in good health.

The rearrangement uses TRBV12-3 or TRBV12-4 and TRBJ2-4, with D possibly TRBD1 on 5 matching bases. This CDR3 comprises 14 residues. V dropped 3 bases and J dropped 4 bases, with 10 bases sitting between them. DNA of the CDR3: TGTGCCAGCAGTTTTGGGGCGGATAAAAACATTCAGTACTTC. Amino acids: CASSFGADKNIQYF.

The CDR3 nucleotides read TGTGCTAGTGGTTTGGTACGGGGGTCCCGGACAGGCCTAGCCAAAAACATTCAGTACTTC. This encodes CASGLVRGSRTGLAKNIQYF. The chain couples TRBV12-5 to TRBJ2-4; D may be TRBD1 (7 bases). Germline V CDR1 and CDR2: LGHNT, FRNRAP. The germline V and J ends were trimmed by 0 bases and 0 bases, with 21 bases remaining between them. The CDR3 spans 20 residues.